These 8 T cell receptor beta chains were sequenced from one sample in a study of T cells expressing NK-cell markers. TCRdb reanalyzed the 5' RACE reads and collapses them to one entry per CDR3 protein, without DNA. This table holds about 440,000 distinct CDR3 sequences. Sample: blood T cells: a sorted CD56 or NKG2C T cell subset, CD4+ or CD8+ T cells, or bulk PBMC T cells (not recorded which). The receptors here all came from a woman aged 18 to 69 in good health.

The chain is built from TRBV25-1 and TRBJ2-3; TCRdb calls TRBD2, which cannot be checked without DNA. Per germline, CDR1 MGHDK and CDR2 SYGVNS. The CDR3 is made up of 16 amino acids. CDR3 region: CASSVTSGGYVDTQYF.

The CDR3 loop is CASSLGVGVTDTQYF. The J gene is TRBJ2-3, the V gene TRBV7-2. This CDR3 is built from 15 residues. CDR1 is SGHTA and CDR2 is FQGNSA in the germline V gene.

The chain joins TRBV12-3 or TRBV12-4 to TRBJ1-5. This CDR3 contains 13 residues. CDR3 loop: CASSLEDNQPQHF.

The CDR3 region is CASSLAGTRIYF. This sequence joins TRBV7-2 and TRBJ2-3; TCRdb indicates TRBD2, and absent DNA this call remains unverified. The V gene's germline CDR1 is SGHTA and CDR2 FQGNSA. The CDR3 covers 12 residues.

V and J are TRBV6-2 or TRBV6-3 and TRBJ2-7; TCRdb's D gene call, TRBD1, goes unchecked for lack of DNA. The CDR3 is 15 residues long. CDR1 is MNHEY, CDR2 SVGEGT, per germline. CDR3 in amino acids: CASSSADPREDEQYF.

The CDR3 spells CASSQAQVTLSTDTQYF. This chain connects TRBV4-2 to TRBJ2-3; no DNA is available, so the TRBD1 call from TCRdb remains unchecked. Germline V lookup: CDR1 LGHNA, CDR2 YNFKEQ. The CDR3 length is 17 residues.

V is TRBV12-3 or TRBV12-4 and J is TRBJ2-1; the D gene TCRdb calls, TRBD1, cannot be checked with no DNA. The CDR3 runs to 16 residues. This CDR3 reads CASTPLGGQAYNEQFF.

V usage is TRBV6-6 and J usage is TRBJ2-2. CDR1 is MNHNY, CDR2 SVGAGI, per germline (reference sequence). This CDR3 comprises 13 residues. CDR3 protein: CASSYHNTGELFF.